The 9 T cell receptor beta chains given below trace back to one sample, sequenced in a study of T-cell reconstitution after alpha-beta-depleted transplantation in children. Unique molecular identifiers were used to barcode this TCRbeta library. One entry per CDR3 protein results from TCRdb running MiXCR on the PCR reads. The sample includes about a million distinct CDR3 sequences, about 29% of them seen just once. Sample: PBMCs, mostly from graft donor cells, taken 360 days after TCRalphabeta/CD19-depleted stem cell transplant. The receptors originated from a boy less than two years old who had a stem cell transplant for SCID, so the T cells may come from the graft donor.

The CDR3 bases are TGTGCCAGCAGTTTTCAATCCGGGACAGGGGATTCACCCCTCCACTTT. This gives the protein CASSFQSGTGDSPLHF. The J gene is TRBJ1-6, the V gene TRBV12-3 or TRBV12-4; TRBD1 matches at 10 bases. Trimming at V came to 3 bases and at J to 8 bases, leaving 7 bases not matched to a gene. The CDR3 contains 16 residues.

This clonotype was observed once. The chain uses TRBV20-1 and TRBJ2-5; D is perhaps TRBD2 (7 bases). This CDR3 region has 15 residues. Germline V CDR1 and CDR2: DFQATT, SNEGSKA (reference sequence). The V end lost 6 bases, the J end lost 8 bases, and 25 bases lay between the germline ends. The DNA of the CDR3 is TGCAGTGCACCAAGAACGGGGGGCCTCGGGTATACCCAGTACTTC. Translation gives CSAPRTGGLGYTQYF.

J is TRBJ2-5 and V is TRBV28; 12 bases line up with TRBD1. The germline V gene encodes CDR1 MDHEN and CDR2 SYDVKM. CDR3 length: 15 residues. J lost 4 bases, V lost 3 bases, and 3 bases had no gene match. The CDR3 here is CASSFRDRGPETQYF. In DNA form, the CDR3 reads TGTGCCAGCAGTTTCCGGGACAGGGGGCCAGAGACCCAGTACTTC.

J is TRBJ1-6 and V is TRBV12-3 or TRBV12-4; 10 nucleotides align to TRBD1. V shed 6 bases and J 7 bases; nucleotides not matched to a gene: 6. The CDR3 extends over 15 amino acids. CDR3 sequence: CASRALTGGNSPLHF. For the CDR3, the DNA is TGTGCCAGCAGAGCCTTGACAGGGGGCAATTCACCCCTCCACTTT.

This clonotype was counted between two and nine times. The rearrangement joins TRBV7-7 to TRBJ2-6, with D possibly TRBD1 on 5 matching bases. Looked up from germline, CDR1 is SSHAT and CDR2 is FNYEAQ (reference sequence). The CDR3 runs to 14 residues. Trimming pared 10 bases from V and 4 bases from J, leaving 14 bases between. Here the CDR3 reads CATLGASGANVLTF. The CDR3 DNA reads as TGTGCCACTCTTGGGGCCTCGGGGGCCAACGTCCTGACTTTC.

This clonotype was detected only a few times. The chain links TRBV27 to TRBJ1-1; D gene unclear. V lost 5 bases and J lost 0, with 16 bases in between. Germline V gene sequence: CDR1 MNHEY, CDR2 SMNVEV (reference sequence). There are 16 residues in the CDR3. The CDR3: CASSPRPRALNTEAFF. The CDR3 nucleotides read TGTGCCAGCAGTCCCCGCCCCCGGGCCCTGAACACTGAAGCTTTCTTT.

There are a few counts of this clonotype. The CDR3 loop reads CASSGRDSTDTQYF. The CDR3 DNA is TGTGCCAGCAGCGGCCGGGACAGCACAGATACGCAGTATTTT. This rearrangement joins TRBV21-1 to TRBJ2-3; TRBD1 was called by the table and not checked on the DNA. TRBV21-1 has pseudogene status. CDR3 size: 14 residues.

This chain connects TRBV9 to TRBJ2-2; TRBD1 is a possible D gene (5 bases). CDR3 length: 16 amino acids. Deletions cut 5 bases from V and 5 bases from J, with 19 bases between. CDR1 is SGDLS, CDR2 YYNGEE, per germline. The CDR3 region has the DNA TGTGCCAGCAGTAATCTCAGGGCCCTAGAAACCGGGGAGCTGTTTTTT. It codes for CASSNLRALETGELFF.

This clonotype appeared a few times. J is TRBJ2-3 and V is TRBV29-1, with D perhaps TRBD1 or TRBD2 (5 bases each). The ends were cut back, 4 bases at V and 2 bases at J, with 16 bases in the middle. This CDR3 is 15 amino acids long. Germline CDR1 reads SQVTM; CDR2 reads ANQGSEA. The CDR3 nucleotides read TGCAGCGTTGGGATGGGACCGTCCGCCACAGATACGCAGTATTTT. Amino acid sequence: CSVGMGPSATDTQYF.